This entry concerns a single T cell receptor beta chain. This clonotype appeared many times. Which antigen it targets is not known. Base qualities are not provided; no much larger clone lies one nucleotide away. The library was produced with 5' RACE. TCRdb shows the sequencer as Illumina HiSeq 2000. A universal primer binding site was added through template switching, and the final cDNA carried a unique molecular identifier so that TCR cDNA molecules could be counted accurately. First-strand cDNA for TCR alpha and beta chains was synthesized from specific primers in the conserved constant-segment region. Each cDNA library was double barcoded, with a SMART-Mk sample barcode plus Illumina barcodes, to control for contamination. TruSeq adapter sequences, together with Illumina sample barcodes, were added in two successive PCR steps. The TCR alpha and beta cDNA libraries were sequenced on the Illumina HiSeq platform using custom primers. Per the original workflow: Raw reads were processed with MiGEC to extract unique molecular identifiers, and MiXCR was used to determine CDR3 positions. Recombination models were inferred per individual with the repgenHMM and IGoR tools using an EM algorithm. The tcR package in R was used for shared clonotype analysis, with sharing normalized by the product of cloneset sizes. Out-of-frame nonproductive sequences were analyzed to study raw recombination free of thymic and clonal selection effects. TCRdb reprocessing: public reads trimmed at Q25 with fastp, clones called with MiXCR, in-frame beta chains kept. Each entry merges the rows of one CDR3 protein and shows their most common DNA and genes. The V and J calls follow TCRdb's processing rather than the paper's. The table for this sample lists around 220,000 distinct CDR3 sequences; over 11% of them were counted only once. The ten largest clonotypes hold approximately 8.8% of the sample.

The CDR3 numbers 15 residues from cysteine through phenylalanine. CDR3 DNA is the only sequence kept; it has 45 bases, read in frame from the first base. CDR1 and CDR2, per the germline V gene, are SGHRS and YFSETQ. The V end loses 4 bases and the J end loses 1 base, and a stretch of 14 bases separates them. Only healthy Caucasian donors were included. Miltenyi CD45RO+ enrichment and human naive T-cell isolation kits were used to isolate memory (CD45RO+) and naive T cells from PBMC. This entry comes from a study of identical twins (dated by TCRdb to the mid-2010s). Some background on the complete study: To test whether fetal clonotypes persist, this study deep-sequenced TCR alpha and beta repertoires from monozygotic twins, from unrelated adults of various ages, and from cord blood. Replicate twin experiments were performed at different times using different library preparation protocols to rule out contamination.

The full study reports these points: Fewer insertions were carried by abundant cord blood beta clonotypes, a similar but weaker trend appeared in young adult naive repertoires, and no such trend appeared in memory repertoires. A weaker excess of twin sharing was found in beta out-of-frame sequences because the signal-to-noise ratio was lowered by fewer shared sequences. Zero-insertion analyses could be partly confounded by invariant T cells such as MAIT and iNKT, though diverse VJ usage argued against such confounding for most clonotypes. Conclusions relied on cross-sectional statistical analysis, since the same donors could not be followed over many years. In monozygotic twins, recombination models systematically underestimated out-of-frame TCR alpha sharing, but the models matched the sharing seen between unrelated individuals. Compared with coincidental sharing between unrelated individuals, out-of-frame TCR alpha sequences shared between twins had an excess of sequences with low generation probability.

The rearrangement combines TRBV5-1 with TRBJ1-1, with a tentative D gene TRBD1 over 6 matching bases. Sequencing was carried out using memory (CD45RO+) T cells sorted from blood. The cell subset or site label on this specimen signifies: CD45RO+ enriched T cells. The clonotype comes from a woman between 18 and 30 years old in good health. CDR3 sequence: CASSPRTAENTEAFF. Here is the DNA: TGCGCCAGCAGCCCTCGGACAGCTGAGAACACTGAAGCTTTCTTT.